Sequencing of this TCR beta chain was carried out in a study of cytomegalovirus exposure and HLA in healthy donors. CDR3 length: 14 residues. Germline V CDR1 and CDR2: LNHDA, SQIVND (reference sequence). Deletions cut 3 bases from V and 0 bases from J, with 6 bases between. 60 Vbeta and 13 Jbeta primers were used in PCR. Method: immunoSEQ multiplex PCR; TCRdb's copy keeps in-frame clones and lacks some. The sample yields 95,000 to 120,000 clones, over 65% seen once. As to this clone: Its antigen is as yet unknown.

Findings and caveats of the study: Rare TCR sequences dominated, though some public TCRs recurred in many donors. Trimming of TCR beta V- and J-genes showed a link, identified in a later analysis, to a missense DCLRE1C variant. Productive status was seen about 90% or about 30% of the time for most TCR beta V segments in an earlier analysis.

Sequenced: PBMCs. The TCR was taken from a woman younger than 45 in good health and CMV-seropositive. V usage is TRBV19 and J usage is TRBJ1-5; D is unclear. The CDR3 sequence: CASSIMSSNQPQHF. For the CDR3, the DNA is TGTGCCAGTAGTATTATGAGTAGCAATCAGCCCCAGCATTTT.